This TCR beta chain was obtained from a study of blood T cell repertoires in COVID-19. Study-level background: Sites across the United States, Italy and Spain contributed samples from acute and convalescent COVID-19. Sources were T cells, B-cell-depleted T cells, or PBMCs; the material itself was cDNA or gDNA.

TCRdb's table, derived via immunoSEQ multiplex PCR, lists solely in-frame clones and lacks some. The sample has approximately 110,000 clones; about 85% are singletons. CDR1 is WSHSY and CDR2 is SAAADI in the germline V gene. The CDR3 runs 14 residues. Trimming cost V 6 bases and J 3 bases, with 14 bases left between them. This clone was recorded once. This chain joins TRBV10-2 and TRBJ1-1; D ambiguous. The origin of this receptor is a man aged 45-65 years with acute or convalescent COVID-19. Sequenced sample: peripheral blood. Here the CDR3 reads CASRDRGGYTEAFF. The CDR3 DNA reads TGCGCCAGCAGGGACCGGGGAGGGTACACTGAAGCTTTCTTT.